Reported below is one T cell receptor beta chain. Produced via immunoSEQ multiplex PCR; TCRdb's table is partial and in-frame only. Found here are 55,000 to 60,000 clones, over 75% of them singletons; the top ten hold approximately 0.7%. This entry is derived from a study of OX40 agonist ivuxolimab in advanced cancers. Study details: Ivuxolimab was administered intravenously to patients at 0.01 to 10 mg/kg every 2 weeks.

The TCR comes from an adult with an advanced solid tumor such as melanoma, head and neck, liver or kidney cancer. This sample comprised CD4+ or CD8+ T cells sorted from blood, obtained in a trial of the OX40 agonist ivuxolimab.

In DNA, the CDR3 is TGTGCCAGCAGTGAAGGTCAGGGGGCATGGGATGAGCAGTTCTTC. This codes for CASSEGQGAWDEQFF. V is TRBV2 and J is TRBJ2-1, with 8 bases matching TRBD1. This CDR3 has 15 residues. Germline V gene sequence: CDR1 SNHLY, CDR2 FYNNEI. Trimming took 1 base from V and 8 from J; bases not matched to a gene: 7. The complete variable domain, with remaining parts taken from reference TRBV2 and TRBJ2-1, reads EPEVTQTPSHQVTQMGQEVILRCVPISNHLYFYWYRQILGQKVEFLVSFYNNEISEKSEIFDDQFSVERPDGSNFTLKIRSTKLEDSAMYFCASSEGQGAWDEQFFGPGTRLTVL.